This passage covers 26 T cell receptor beta chains from one sample sequenced in a study of regulatory T cells in long-lasting Graves disease. Described time point: newly diagnosed GD, antithyroid drugs for less than 3 months. The TCR library was made from RNA extracted from PBMCs. Arm-PCR of CDR3 regions and iRepertoire HTBI primers were used to build TCR beta libraries. TCRdb re-analysed the multiplex PCR reads in MiXCR, keeping a single row per CDR3 protein. The sample holds about 520,000 distinct CDR3 sequences, around 12% seen once. The sample was also reused in another study, on T cells in Graves' hyperthyroidism and ophthalmopathy.

The specimen comprised peripheral blood mononuclear cells (PBMCs), sampled at new diagnosis, from a patient treated with antithyroid drugs. The receptors stem from a woman aged 25 to 39 with Graves disease.

Many counts were recorded for this clonotype. CDR3 amino acids: CAISRTGDEQYF. The CDR3 DNA is TGTGCCATCAGTAGGACAGGGGACGAGCAGTACTTC. This chain joins TRBV10-3 and TRBJ2-7, with 9 bases matching TRBD1. Germline trimming cut 5 bases from V and 5 bases from J; bases unmatched to any gene: 1. In germline, CDR1 is ENHRY, CDR2 SYGVKD. The CDR3 totals 12 residues.

The chain uses TRBV6-5 and TRBJ2-7, with D unclear. This CDR3 contains 12 residues. V gave up 2 bases and J gave up 5 bases, with 7 bases separating them. The germline V gene encodes CDR1 MNHEY and CDR2 SVGAGI. The CDR3 DNA sequence: TGTGCCAGCAGTTACATGTGGGACGAGCAGTACTTC. Translated, it gives CASSYMWDEQYF.

This clonotype was picked up many times. CDR3 sequence (DNA): TGTGCCAGCAGCTTTGGACTAGCGGCAACCTCCTACGAGCAGTACTTC. Encoded protein: CASSFGLAATSYEQYF. This sequence joins TRBV3-1 and TRBJ2-7, with TRBD2 identical over 10 bases. This CDR3 comprises 16 residues. Germline CDR1 is LGHDT and CDR2 is YNNKEL (reference sequence). V was clipped by 5 bases and J by 0 bases; unmatched bases: 7.

There are many counts of this clonotype. The CDR3 DNA reads as TGTGCCACCACTGGGCAATACTATGGCTACACCTTC. Protein sequence: CATTGQYYGYTF. The chain couples TRBV12-3 or TRBV12-4 to TRBJ1-2; D remains unclear. The CDR3 covers 12 residues. Deletions cut 10 bases from V and 3 bases from J, with 12 bases between.

This clonotype showed up many times. The gene calls are TRBV5-1 and TRBJ1-1, with a tentative D call TRBD1 (6 bases). The CDR3 is 20 residues long. Per germline, CDR1 SGHRS and CDR2 YFSETQ. Trimming cost V 1 base and J 1 base, with 26 bases left between them. In nucleotides, the CDR3 is TGCGCCAGCAGCTTGAAGGCCAGGGGCTTCATCAAACCTAGGAACACTGAAGCTTTCTTT. Amino acid sequence: CASSLKARGFIKPRNTEAFF.

Many counts were recorded for this clonotype. The chain links TRBV29-1 to TRBJ1-2, with a possible D match to TRBD1 (5 bases). V was clipped by 5 bases and J by 0 bases, with 22 bases between them. CDR3 size: 17 residues. Germline CDR1 SQVTM, CDR2 ANQGSEA. CDR3 loop: CSVSRDSLDQANYGYTF. The CDR3 nucleotides read TGCAGCGTTAGCCGGGACTCATTGGACCAAGCTAACTATGGCTACACCTTC.

Many counts were recorded for this clonotype. The chain links TRBV7-3 to TRBJ1-2; TRBD1 matches at 10 bases. The CDR3 spans 14 residues. Germline assignment: CDR1 SGHTA and CDR2 FQGTGA. V was clipped by 5 bases and J by 4 bases; unmatched bases: 4. The CDR3 sequence is CASSPRDRGYGYTF. The CDR3 region has the DNA TGTGCCAGCAGCCCCCGGGACAGGGGCTATGGCTACACCTTC.

This clonotype occurred many times. The rearrangement links TRBV11-1 to TRBJ1-1, with D tentatively TRBD1 (5 bases). From germline, CDR1 is SGHAT and CDR2 FQDESV (reference sequence). V lost 5 bases and J 6 bases, leaving 22 bases between the germline ends. This CDR3 is 16 amino acids long. The CDR3 spells CASSLDMGVDVPEAFF. The CDR3 DNA reads TGTGCCAGCAGCCTTGACATGGGGGTTGATGTGCCTGAAGCTTTCTTT. Drawing the rest from reference TRBV11-1 and TRBJ1-1, the complete variable domain is EAEVAQSPRYKITEKSQAVAFWCDPISGHATLYWYRQILGQGPELLVQFQDESVVDDSQLPKDRFSAERLKGVDSTLKIQPAELGDSAMYLCASSLDMGVDVPEAFFGQGTRLTVV.

This clonotype was seen ten or more times. The chain joins TRBV2 to TRBJ2-7, with D maybe TRBD1 (7 bases). From germline, CDR1 is SNHLY and CDR2 FYNNEI. V was clipped by 7 bases and J by 1 base, with 14 bases between them. The CDR3 runs 14 residues. CDR3 amino acids: CASTLATGSYEQYF. The CDR3 bases are TGTGCCAGCACCCTAGCGACAGGGTCCTACGAGCAGTACTTC.

At least ten counts were recorded for this clonotype. The genes are TRBV6-5 and TRBJ1-1, with unresolved D. CDR3 length: 15 residues. With 0 bases removed from V and 1 base from J, the gap between germline ends came to 9 bases. Germline V lookup: CDR1 MNHEY, CDR2 SVGAGI. The CDR3 bases are TGTGCCAGCAGTTACTCGACCAGAAAGAACACTGAAGCTTTCTTT. Translation gives CASSYSTRKNTEAFF.

CDR3: CASSIRDRGSGANVLTF. CDR3 sequence (DNA): TGTGCCAGCAGCATCCGGGACAGGGGTAGTGGGGCCAACGTCCTGACTTTC. The chain carries TRBV7-9 and TRBJ2-6; 10 bases map to TRBD1. The CDR3 has 17 amino acids. The trim removed 5 bases at V and 3 bases at J, leaving 7 bases unmatched. Per germline, CDR1 SEHNR and CDR2 FQNEAQ (reference sequence).

This clonotype appeared a few times. V and J are TRBV6-1 and TRBJ1-2, with TRBD1 identical over 7 bases. The CDR3 totals 14 residues. The germline CDR1 and CDR2 sequences are MNHNS and SASEGT. V gave up 7 bases and J gave up 13 bases; unmatched junction bases: 18. The CDR3 sequence is CASKGYLTGKSPTF. The CDR3 coding sequence is TGTGCCAGCAAGGGGTACTTGACAGGGAAATCACCCACCTTC.

The V call is TRBV20-1, the J call TRBJ2-1; TRBD2 agrees at 8 bases. J was trimmed by 2 bases and V by 0 bases; bases with no gene match: 9. The CDR3 loop spans 17 amino acids. CDR1 is DFQATT and CDR2 is SNEGSKA in the germline V gene (reference sequence). This CDR3 reads CSARDGGREGTYNEQFF. Here the CDR3 DNA reads TGCAGTGCTAGAGACGGGGGTCGGGAGGGGACCTACAATGAGCAGTTCTTC.

Many counts were recorded for this clonotype. The V and J genes are TRBV20-1 and TRBJ2-7; 9 positions match TRBD2. Germline assignment: CDR1 DFQATT and CDR2 SNEGSKA (reference sequence). This CDR3 has 14 residues. V was clipped by 3 bases and J by 3 bases; unmatched bases: 6. In DNA, the CDR3 is TGCAGTGCTAGCCCTAGCGGGGCCAGCTACGAGCAGTACTTC. This gives the protein CSASPSGASYEQYF.

This clonotype was seen at least ten times. Germline and junction disagree at one end, which may indicate a read error. This chain joins TRBV27 and TRBJ2-1, with TRBD2 matching over 11 bases. Germline assignment: CDR1 MNHEY and CDR2 SMNVEV (reference sequence). The CDR3 consists of 13 residues. CDR3 DNA: TGTGCCAGCGGCCAGCTGGGGACTAGCGGTACGTCCTTC. Amino acid sequence: CASGQLGTSGTSF.

Only one count was recorded for this clonotype. This likely stems from a read error, as it lies one base from a far larger clone. The chain uses TRBV11-2 and TRBJ2-7, with D unresolved. Germline CDR1 reads SGHAT; CDR2 reads FQNNGV. The length of the CDR3 is 16 residues. Here the CDR3 DNA reads TGTGCCAGCAGCCCGGAGTGGCGCCGATACCAAGAGACCCAGCACTTC. Translating it yields CASSPEWRRYQETQHF.

The V call is TRBV6-5, the J call TRBJ1-1; no clear D gene. Trimming removed 0 bases at V and 1 base at J, with 12 bases between. In germline, CDR1 is MNHEY, CDR2 SVGAGI. The CDR3 is 16 residues long. CDR3 sequence (DNA): TGTGCCAGCAGTTACTCCAAAGGTCAGAAGAACACTGAAGCTTTCTTT. Amino acids: CASSYSKGQKNTEAFF.

The genes are TRBV15 and TRBJ2-1; 8 nucleotides align to TRBD2. The V segment lost 3 bases and the J segment 6 bases; nucleotides outside the gene matches: 7. Germline V gives CDR1 LNHNV, CDR2 YYDKDF (reference sequence). The CDR3 runs 15 residues. CDR3 in amino acids: CATSSERLAGNEQFF. The CDR3 region has the DNA TGTGCCACCAGCAGTGAGAGGCTAGCGGGCAATGAGCAGTTCTTC.

This clonotype was observed many times. The V and J genes are TRBV7-2 and TRBJ1-2; 9 nucleotides match TRBD1. Trimming removed 1 base from V and 8 bases from J; junction bases left unmatched: 2. Germline V lookup: CDR1 SGHTA, CDR2 FQGNSA. This CDR3 has 13 amino acids. CDR3 loop: CASSLGGQGGYTF. DNA for the CDR3: TGTGCCAGCAGCTTAGGGGGACAGGGAGGCTACACCTTC.

At least ten counts were recorded for this clonotype. The chain couples TRBV20-1 to TRBJ1-1; 8 nucleotides align to TRBD1. The CDR3 runs to 13 residues. Germline CDR1 DFQATT, CDR2 SNEGSKA (reference sequence). The trim removed 6 bases at V and 1 base at J, leaving 4 bases unmatched. The CDR3 spells CSARTGRNTEAFF. DNA for the CDR3: TGCAGTGCCCGGACAGGGCGGAACACTGAAGCTTTCTTT.

This chain uses TRBV4-3 with TRBJ2-1; 7 nucleotides align to TRBD1. Germline CDR1 LGHNA, CDR2 YSLEER. V trimming: 1 base; J trimming: 3 bases; junction bases outside the gene matches: 9. The CDR3 extends over 17 amino acids. This CDR3 reads CASSQVSWPGGYNEQFF. The CDR3 DNA follows: TGCGCCAGCAGCCAAGTTAGTTGGCCAGGGGGCTACAATGAGCAGTTCTTC.

This clonotype showed up many times. The chain recombines TRBV4-3 with TRBJ1-1; D call uncertain. The CDR3 has 16 residues. The V end lost 2 bases, the J end lost 7 bases, and 20 bases lay between the germline ends. CDR1 and CDR2 (germline): LGHNA, YSLEER. The CDR3 nucleotides are TGCGCCAGCAGCCAATCTGTTTACGACTTCCCCAATGAAGCTTTCTTT. Translating it yields CASSQSVYDFPNEAFF.

This clonotype was seen ten or more times. The chain uses TRBV30 and TRBJ2-1; maybe TRBD1 (5 bases). The CDR3 has 13 residues. CDR1 and CDR2 (germline): GTSNPN, SVGIG (reference sequence). Trimming removed 3 bases from V and 2 bases from J, with 8 bases in between. CDR3 sequence: CAWSQGPYNEQFF. CDR3 coding DNA: TGTGCCTGGAGCCAGGGCCCCTACAATGAGCAGTTCTTC.

This clonotype was found many times. The chain carries TRBV28 and TRBJ2-1; 8 bases match TRBD2. V lost 3 bases, J lost 14 bases, and 9 bases stayed unmatched. This CDR3 comprises 13 residues. The germline CDR1 and CDR2 sequences are MDHEN and SYDVKM. The CDR3, as DNA: TGTGCCAGCAGTTTCCGGGAGGGGTTACGTGAGTTCTTC. It is translated as CASSFREGLREFF.

In its sample, this clonotype was seen many times. This chain uses TRBV12-5 with TRBJ1-1, with D unclear. Trimming removed 0 bases from V and 6 bases from J, with 14 bases in between. The germline V gene has CDR1 LGHNT and CDR2 FRNRAP. CDR3 size: 15 residues. In nucleotides, the CDR3 is TGTGCTAGTGGTTTGGTCAGTGGAAAAAAGCCTGAAGCTTTCTTT. Its protein product is CASGLVSGKKPEAFF.

This clonotype appeared many times. This chain joins TRBV2 and TRBJ2-1; D not certain. V was pared by 3 bases and J by 3 bases, with 0 bases between. This CDR3 spans 11 amino acids. In germline, CDR1 is SNHLY, CDR2 FYNNEI. CDR3 residues: CASSDYNEQFF. In DNA, the CDR3 is TGTGCCAGCAGTGACTACAATGAGCAGTTCTTC.